This T cell receptor beta chain was recovered during a study of tumor-infiltrating lymphocytes in localized non-small cell lung cancer. Study summary: Some samples were collected after neoadjuvant chemotherapy; smokers, never-smokers and several histologies were included.

Study-wide results and caveats: Different pieces of the same tissue went to different assays, confounding technical variation with intratumor heterogeneity. Tumor T-cell fraction was not associated with recurrence-free survival.

Assay: immunoSEQ multiplex PCR; the TCRdb copy retains only in-frame clones and omits some. The sample lists 9,500 to 10,000 clones, 70% to 75% occurring once. With respect to this clone: Its specificity is unknown.

The CDR3 has 15 amino acids. Trimming removed 4 bases from V and 1 base from J, with 11 bases in between. CDR1 and CDR2 from the germline V gene are SGDLS and YYNGEE. The source is a human donor with non-small cell lung cancer. The chain couples TRBV9 to TRBJ1-4; D is possibly TRBD1 (5 bases). Sample: lung tumor tissue. Written as DNA, the CDR3 is TGTGCCAGCAGCCCCCGGGGACGAACTAATGAAAAACTGTTTTTT. The encoded protein is CASSPRGRTNEKLFF.